This T cell receptor (beta chain) originates from a study of regulatory T cells in long-lasting Graves disease. Looking at the study overall: Graves' patients who were just diagnosed had used antithyroid drugs for under 3 months.

CDR1 and CDR2 from the germline V gene are SQVTM and ANQGSEA. The CDR3 extends over 12 amino acids. Note on this clonotype: Its antigen is currently unknown. A read error may produce the germline difference seen at one junction end.

Arm-PCR of CDR3 regions with iRepertoire HTBI primers generated TCR beta libraries. TCRdb re-derived calls from the multiplex PCR reads in MiXCR, one entry per CDR3 protein. This sample carries some 460,000 distinct CDR3 sequences, about a sixth of them seen once, and the ten largest clones take over 9%. Study-level points and caveats: Persistent Graves' disease cases displayed lower TCR diversity than newly diagnosed ones. TRBV28 was favored in persistent disease, as were TRBJ1-2 and TRBJ2-5.

Time point in this sample: newly diagnosed GD, antithyroid drugs for less than 3 months. Preparation of the TCR library used RNA extracted from PBMCs. This sample was shared with a second study, whose subject was T cells in Graves' hyperthyroidism and ophthalmopathy. That source reports: An initial round of RT-PCR targeting the TCR CDR3 relied on the HTBI primer set.

The specimen was peripheral blood mononuclear cells (PBMCs), collected at new diagnosis, from a patient treated with antithyroid drugs. This clonotype was sampled from a man aged 40-49 years with Graves disease. The chain links TRBV29-1 to TRBJ2-7, with TRBD2 as a possible D gene (5 bases). The CDR3 region is CSVARVGQPALF. The CDR3 region has the DNA TGCAGCGTTGCGAGGGTCGGGCAACCAGCCCTCTTC.